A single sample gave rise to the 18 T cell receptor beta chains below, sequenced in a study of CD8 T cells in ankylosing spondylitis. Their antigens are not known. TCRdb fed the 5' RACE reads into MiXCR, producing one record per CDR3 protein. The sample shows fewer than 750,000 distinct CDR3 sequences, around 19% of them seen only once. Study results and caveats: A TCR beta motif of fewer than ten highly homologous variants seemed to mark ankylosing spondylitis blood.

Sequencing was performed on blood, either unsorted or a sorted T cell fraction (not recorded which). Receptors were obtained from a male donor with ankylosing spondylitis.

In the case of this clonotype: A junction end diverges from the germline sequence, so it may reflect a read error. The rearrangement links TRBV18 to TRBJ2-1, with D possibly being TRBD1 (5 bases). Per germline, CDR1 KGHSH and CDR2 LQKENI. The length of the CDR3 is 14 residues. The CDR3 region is CASSPPGKGNEQFF. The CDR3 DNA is TGTGCCAGCTCCCCACCAGGGAAGGGGAATGAGCAGTTCTTC. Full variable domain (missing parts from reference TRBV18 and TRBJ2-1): NAGVMQNPRHLVRRRGQEARLRCSPMKGHSHVYWYRQLPEEGLKFMVYLQKENIIDESGMPKERFSAEFPKEGPSILRIQQVVRGDSAAYFCASSPPGKGNEQFFGPGTRLTVL.

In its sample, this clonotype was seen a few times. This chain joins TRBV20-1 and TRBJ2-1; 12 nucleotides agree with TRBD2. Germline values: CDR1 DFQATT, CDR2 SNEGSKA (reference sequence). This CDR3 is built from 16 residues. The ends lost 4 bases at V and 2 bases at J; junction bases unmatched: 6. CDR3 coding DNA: TGCAGTGCTACCGCTAGCGGGAGGGGAACCTACAATGAGCAGTTCTTC. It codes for CSATASGRGTYNEQFF.

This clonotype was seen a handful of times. CDR3 nucleotide sequence: TGTGCCAGCAGTGAAGCCGGGACAGGGTTTGCCGGGGAGCTGTTTTTT. As protein: CASSEAGTGFAGELFF. The genes are TRBV25-1 and TRBJ2-2; 9 nucleotides align to TRBD1. J lost 6 bases, V lost 2 bases, and 7 bases had no gene match. The CDR3 has 16 amino acids. Germline V gene lookup returns CDR1 MGHDK and CDR2 SYGVNS.

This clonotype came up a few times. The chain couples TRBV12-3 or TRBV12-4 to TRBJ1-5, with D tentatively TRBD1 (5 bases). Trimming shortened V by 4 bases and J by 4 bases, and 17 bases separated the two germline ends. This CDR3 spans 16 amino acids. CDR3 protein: CASSSYRDLWNQPQHF. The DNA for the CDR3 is TGTGCCAGCAGTTCGTACCGGGACTTATGGAATCAGCCCCAGCATTTT.

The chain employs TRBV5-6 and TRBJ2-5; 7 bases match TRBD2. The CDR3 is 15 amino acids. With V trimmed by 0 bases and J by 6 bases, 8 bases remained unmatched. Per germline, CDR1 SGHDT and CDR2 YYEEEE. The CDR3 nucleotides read TGTGCCAGCAGCTTGGAACGGGAGGCGATAAAGACCCAGTACTTC. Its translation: CASSLEREAIKTQYF.

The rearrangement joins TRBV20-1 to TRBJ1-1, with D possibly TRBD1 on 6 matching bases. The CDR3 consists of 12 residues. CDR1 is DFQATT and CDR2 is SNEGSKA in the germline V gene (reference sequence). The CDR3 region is CRSGGRATEAFF. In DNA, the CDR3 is TGCAGGTCCGGGGGCAGGGCCACTGAAGCTTTCTTT.

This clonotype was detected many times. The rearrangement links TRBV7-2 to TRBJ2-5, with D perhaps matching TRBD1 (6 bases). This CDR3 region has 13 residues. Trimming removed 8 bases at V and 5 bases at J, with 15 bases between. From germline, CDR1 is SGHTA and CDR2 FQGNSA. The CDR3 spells CASLDRLGETQYF. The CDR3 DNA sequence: TGTGCCAGCCTCGACAGGCTGGGGGAGACCCAGTACTTC.

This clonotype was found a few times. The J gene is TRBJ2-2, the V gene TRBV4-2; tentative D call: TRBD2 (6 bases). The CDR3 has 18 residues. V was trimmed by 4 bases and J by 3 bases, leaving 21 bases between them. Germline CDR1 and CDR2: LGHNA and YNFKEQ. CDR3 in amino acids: CASSPNGDGGVDTGELFF. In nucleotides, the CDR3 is TGTGCCAGCAGCCCAAATGGAGACGGAGGGGTCGACACCGGGGAGCTGTTTTTT.

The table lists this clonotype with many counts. CDR3 in DNA: TGCAGTGCTAGTAATCCAGATACGCAGTATTTT. It codes for CSASNPDTQYF. V gene TRBV20-1 combines with J gene TRBJ2-3; D gene uncertain. The germline V gene encodes CDR1 DFQATT and CDR2 SNEGSKA (reference sequence). V lost 3 bases, J lost 4 bases, and 5 bases lay in between. The CDR3 is 11 residues long.

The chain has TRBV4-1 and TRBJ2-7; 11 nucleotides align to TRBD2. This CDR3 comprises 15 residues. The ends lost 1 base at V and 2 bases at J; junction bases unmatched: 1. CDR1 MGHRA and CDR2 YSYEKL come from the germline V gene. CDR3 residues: CASSQGGLAAYEQYF. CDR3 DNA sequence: TGCGCCAGCAGCCAAGGGGGACTAGCGGCCTACGAGCAGTACTTC.

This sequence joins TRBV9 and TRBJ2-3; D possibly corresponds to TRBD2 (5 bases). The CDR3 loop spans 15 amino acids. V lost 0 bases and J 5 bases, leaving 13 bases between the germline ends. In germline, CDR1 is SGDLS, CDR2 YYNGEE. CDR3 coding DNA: TGTGCCAGCAGCGTAGTGGCTAGCCGCAAAGATACGCAGTATTTT. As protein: CASSVVASRKDTQYF. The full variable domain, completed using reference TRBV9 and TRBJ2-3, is DSGVTQTPKHLITATGQRVTLRCSPRSGDLSVYWYQQSLDQGLQFLIQYYNGEERAKGNILERFSAQQFPDLHSELNLSSLELGDSALYFCASSVVASRKDTQYFGPGTRLTVL.

CDR3 nucleotides: TGTGCCAGCAGCGTAGTGGTCAGGGGTCTAAACTACGAGCAGTACTTC. Translating it yields CASSVVVRGLNYEQYF. This chain uses TRBV7-8 with TRBJ2-7; D is possibly TRBD1 (6 bases). The V gene lost 5 bases and the J gene lost 3 bases, with 20 bases spanning the gap. The CDR3 extends over 16 amino acids. Germline V lookup: CDR1 SGHVS, CDR2 FQNEAQ. The variable domain in full, with the rest retrieved from reference TRBV7-8 and TRBJ2-7, is GAGVSQSPRYKVAKRGQDVALRCDPISGHVSLFWYQQALGQGPEFLTYFQNEAQLDKSGLPSDRFFAERPEGSVSTLKIQRTQQEDSAVYLCASSVVVRGLNYEQYFGPGTRLTVT.

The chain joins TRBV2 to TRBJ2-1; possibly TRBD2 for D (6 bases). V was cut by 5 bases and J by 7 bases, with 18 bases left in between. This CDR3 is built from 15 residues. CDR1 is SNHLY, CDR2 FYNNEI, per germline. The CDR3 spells CASSLRGISGNEQFF. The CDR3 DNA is TGTGCCAGCAGTTTGCGGGGTATCTCGGGTAATGAGCAGTTCTTC.

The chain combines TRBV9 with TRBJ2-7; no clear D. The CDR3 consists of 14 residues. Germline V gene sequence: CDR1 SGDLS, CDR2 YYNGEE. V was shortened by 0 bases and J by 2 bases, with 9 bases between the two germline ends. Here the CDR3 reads CASSVDPDTYEQYF. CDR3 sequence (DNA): TGTGCCAGCAGCGTAGATCCGGATACCTACGAGCAGTACTTC.

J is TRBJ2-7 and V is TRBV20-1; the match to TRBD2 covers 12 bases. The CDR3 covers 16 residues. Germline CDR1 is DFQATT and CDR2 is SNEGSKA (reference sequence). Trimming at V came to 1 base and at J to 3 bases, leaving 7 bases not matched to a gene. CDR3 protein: CSARVGLAGRFYEQYF. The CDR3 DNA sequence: TGCAGTGCTAGAGTCGGACTAGCGGGGCGCTTCTACGAGCAGTACTTC.

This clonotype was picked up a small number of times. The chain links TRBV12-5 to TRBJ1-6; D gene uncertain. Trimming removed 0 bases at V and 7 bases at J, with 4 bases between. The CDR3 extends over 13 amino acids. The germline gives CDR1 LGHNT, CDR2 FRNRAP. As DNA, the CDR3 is TGTGCTAGTGGTTTGGTAAAAAATTCACCCCTCCACTTT. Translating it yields CASGLVKNSPLHF.

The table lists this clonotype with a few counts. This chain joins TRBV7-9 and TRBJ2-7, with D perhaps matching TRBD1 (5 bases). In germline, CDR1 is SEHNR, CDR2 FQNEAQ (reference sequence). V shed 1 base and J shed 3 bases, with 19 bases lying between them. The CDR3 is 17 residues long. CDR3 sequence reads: CASSLGRGQTKNYEQYF. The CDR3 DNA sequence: TGTGCCAGCAGCTTAGGTAGGGGTCAGACAAAAAACTACGAGCAGTACTTC.

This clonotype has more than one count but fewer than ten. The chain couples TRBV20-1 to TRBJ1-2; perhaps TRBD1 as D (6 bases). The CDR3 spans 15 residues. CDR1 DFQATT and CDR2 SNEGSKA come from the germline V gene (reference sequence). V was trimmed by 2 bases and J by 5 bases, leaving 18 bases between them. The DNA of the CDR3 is TGCAGTGCTAGAAACCCCGGTGGGACAATTTATGGCTACACCTTC. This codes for CSARNPGGTIYGYTF.